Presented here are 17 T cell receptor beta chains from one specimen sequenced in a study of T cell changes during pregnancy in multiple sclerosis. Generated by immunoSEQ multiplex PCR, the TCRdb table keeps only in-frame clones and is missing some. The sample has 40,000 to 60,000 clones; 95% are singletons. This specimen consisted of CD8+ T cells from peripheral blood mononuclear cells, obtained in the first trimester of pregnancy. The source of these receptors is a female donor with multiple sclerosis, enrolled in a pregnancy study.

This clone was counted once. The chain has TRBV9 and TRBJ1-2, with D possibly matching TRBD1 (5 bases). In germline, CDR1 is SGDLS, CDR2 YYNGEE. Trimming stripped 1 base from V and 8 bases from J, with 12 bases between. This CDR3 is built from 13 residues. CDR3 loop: CASSVQTVSGYTF. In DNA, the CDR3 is TGTGCCAGCAGCGTACAGACAGTCTCAGGCTACACCTTC.

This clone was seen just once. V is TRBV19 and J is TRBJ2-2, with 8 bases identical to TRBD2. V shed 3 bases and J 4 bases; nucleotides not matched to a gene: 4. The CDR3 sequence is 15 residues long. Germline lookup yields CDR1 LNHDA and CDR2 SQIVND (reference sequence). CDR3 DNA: TGTGCCAGTAGTATCGGGAGGGGCGGCACCGGGGAGCTGTTTTTT. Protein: CASSIGRGGTGELFF. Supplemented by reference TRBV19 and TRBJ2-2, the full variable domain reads DGGITQSPKYLFRKEGQNVTLSCEQNLNHDAMYWYRQDPGQGLRLIYYSQIVNDFQKGDIAEGYSVSREKKESFPLTVTSAQKNPTAFYLCASSIGRGGTGELFFGEGSRLTVL.

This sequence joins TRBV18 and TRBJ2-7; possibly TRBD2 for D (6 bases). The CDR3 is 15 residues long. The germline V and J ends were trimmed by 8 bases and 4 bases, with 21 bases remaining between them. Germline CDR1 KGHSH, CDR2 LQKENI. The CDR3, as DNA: TGTGCCAGCCCTGGTGTGGACTACAAAATTTACGAGCAGTACTTC. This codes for CASPGVDYKIYEQYF.

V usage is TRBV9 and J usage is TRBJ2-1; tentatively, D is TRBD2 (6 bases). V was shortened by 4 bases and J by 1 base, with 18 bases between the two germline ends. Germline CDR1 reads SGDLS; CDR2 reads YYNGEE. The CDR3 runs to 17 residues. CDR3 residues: CASSRTRGNRSYNEQFF. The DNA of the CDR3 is TGTGCCAGCAGCCGAACCCGGGGGAATAGGTCCTACAATGAGCAGTTCTTC.

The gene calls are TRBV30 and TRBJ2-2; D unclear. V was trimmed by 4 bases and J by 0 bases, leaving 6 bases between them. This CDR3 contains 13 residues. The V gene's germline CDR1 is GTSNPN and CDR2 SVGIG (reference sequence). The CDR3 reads CAWMRTNTGELFF. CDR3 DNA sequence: TGTGCCTGGATGCGGACGAACACCGGGGAGCTGTTTTTT.

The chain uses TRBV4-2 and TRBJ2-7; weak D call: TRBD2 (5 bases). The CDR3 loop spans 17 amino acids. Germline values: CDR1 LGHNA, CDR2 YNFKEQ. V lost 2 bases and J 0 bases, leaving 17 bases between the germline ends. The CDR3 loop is CASSQRLRVSHSYEQYF. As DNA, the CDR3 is TGTGCCAGCAGCCAAAGGTTGAGGGTCAGTCACTCCTACGAGCAGTACTTC.

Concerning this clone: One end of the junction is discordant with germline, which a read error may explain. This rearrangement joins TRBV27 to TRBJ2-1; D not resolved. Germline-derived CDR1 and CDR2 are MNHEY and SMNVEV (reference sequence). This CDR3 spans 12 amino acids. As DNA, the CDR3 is TGTGCCAGCAGTATATCCGACAATGAGCAGTTCTTC. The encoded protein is CASSISDNEQFF.

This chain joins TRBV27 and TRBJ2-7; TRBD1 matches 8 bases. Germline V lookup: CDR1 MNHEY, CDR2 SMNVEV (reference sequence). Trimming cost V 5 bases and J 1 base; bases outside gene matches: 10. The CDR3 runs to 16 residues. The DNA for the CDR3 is TGTGCCAGCAGTCAAATCACCGGGACAGGATCCTACGAGCAGTACTTC. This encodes CASSQITGTGSYEQYF.

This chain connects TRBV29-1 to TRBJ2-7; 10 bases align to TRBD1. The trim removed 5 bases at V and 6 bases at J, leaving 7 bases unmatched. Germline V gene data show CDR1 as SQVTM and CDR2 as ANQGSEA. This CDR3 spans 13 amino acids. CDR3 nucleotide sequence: TGCAGCGTTCAGATGGGGGACAGGGGCGAGCAGTACTTC. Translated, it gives CSVQMGDRGEQYF.

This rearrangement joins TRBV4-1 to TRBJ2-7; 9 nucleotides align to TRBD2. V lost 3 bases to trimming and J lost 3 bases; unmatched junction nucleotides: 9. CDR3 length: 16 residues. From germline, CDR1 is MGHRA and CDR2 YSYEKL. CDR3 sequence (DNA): TGCGCCAGCAGCCAGAGTAGCGGGAGTATGGTCTACGAGCAGTACTTC. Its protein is CASSQSSGSMVYEQYF.

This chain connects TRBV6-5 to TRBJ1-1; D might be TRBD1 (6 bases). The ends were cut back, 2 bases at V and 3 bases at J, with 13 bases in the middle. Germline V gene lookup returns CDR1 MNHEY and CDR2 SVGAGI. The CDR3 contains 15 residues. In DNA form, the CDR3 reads TGTGCCAGCAGTTACGCCATGACAGGATACACTGAAGCTTTCTTT. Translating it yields CASSYAMTGYTEAFF.

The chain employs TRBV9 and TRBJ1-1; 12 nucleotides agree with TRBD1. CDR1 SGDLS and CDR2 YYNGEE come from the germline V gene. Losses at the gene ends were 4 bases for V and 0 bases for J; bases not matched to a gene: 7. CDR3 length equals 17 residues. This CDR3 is CASSPRDRGLLNTEAFF. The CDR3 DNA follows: TGTGCCAGCAGCCCGCGGGACAGGGGGCTTTTGAACACTGAAGCTTTCTTT.

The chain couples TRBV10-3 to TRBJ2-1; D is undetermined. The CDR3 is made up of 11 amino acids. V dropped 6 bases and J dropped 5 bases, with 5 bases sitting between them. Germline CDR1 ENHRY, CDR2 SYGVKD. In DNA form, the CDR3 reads TGTGCCATCAGCCCAGACAATGAGCAGTTCTTC. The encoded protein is CAISPDNEQFF.

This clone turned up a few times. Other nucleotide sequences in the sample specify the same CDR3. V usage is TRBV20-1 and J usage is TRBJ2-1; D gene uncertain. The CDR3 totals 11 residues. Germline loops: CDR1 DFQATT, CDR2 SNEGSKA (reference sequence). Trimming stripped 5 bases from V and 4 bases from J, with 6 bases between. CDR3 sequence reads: CSARVYNEQFF. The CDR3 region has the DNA TGCAGTGCTCGGGTATACAATGAGCAGTTCTTC.

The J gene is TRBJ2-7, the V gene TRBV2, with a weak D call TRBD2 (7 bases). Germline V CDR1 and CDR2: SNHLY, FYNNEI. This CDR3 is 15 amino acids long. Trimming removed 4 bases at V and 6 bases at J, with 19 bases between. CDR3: CASSVKQKGGFEQYF. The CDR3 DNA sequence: TGTGCCAGCAGTGTAAAACAGAAGGGGGGGTTCGAGCAGTACTTC.

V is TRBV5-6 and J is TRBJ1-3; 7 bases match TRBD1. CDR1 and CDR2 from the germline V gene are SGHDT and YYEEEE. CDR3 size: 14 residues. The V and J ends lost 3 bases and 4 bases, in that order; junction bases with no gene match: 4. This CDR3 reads CASSYGTAGNTIYF. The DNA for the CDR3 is TGTGCCAGCAGCTACGGGACAGCAGGAAACACCATATATTTT. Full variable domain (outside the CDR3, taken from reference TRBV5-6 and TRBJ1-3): DAGVTQSPTHLIKTRGQQVTLRCSPKSGHDTVSWYQQALGQGPQFIFQYYEEEERQRGNFPDRFSGHQFPNYSSELNVNALLLGDSALYLCASSYGTAGNTIYFGEGSWLTVV.

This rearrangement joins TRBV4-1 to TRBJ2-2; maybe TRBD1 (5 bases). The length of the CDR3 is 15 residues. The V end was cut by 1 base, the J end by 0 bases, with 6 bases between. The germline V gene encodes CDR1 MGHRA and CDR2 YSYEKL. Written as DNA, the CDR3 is TGCGCCAGCAGCCAAGGGACAACGAACACCGGGGAGCTGTTTTTT. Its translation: CASSQGTTNTGELFF.